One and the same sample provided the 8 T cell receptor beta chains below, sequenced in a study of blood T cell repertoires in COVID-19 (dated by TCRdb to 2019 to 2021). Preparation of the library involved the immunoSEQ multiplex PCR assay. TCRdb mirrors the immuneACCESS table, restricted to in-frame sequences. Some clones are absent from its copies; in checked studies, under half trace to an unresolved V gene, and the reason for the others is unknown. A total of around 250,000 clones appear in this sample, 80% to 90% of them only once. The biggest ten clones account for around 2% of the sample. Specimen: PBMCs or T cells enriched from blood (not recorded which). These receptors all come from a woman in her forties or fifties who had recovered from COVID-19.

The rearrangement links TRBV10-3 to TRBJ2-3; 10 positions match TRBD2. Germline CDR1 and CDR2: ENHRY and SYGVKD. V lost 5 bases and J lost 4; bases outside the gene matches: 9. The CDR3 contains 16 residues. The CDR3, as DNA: TGTGCCATCAGTCCCGCCCTAGCGGGAGTGGCAGATACGCAGTATTTT. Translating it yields CAISPALAGVADTQYF.

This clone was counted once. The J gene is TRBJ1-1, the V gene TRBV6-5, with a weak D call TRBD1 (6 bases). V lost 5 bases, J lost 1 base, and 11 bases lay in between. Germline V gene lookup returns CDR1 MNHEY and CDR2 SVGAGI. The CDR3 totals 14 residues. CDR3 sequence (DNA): TGTGCCAGCAGTCCCTTCAGGGGGAACACTGAAGCTTTCTTT. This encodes CASSPFRGNTEAFF.

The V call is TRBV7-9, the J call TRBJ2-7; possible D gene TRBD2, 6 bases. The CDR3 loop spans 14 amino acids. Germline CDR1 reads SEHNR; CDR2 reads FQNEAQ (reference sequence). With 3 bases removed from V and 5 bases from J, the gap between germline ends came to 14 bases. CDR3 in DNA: TGTGCCAGCAGCTTTTACGGGAGACCCGACGAGCAGTACTTC. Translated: CASSFYGRPDEQYF.

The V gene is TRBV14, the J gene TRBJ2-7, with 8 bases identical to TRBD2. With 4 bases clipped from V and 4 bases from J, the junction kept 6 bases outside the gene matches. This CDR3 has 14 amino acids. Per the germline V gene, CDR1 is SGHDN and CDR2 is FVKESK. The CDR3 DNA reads TGTGCCAGCAGCCCCCCCGGGAGGGGTTACGAGCAGTACTTC. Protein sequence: CASSPPGRGYEQYF.

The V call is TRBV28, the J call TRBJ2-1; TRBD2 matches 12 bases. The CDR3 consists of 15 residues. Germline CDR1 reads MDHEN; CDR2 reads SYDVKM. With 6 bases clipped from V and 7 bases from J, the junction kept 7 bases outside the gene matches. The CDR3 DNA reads TGTGCCAGCAGCCGACTAGCGGGAGTCATAAATGAGCAGTTCTTC. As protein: CASSRLAGVINEQFF.

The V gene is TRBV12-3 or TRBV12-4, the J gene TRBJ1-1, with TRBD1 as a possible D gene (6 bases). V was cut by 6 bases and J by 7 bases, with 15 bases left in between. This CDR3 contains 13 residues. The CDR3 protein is CASSGGRGNEAFF. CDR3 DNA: TGTGCCAGCAGCGGAGGGAGGGGGAATGAAGCTTTCTTT.

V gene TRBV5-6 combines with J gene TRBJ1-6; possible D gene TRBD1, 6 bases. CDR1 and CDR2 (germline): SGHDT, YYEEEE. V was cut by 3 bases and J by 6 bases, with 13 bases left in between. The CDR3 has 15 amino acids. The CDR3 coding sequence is TGTGCCAGCAGCTCCCGGCCAGGGGTTAATTCACCCCTCCACTTT. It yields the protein CASSSRPGVNSPLHF. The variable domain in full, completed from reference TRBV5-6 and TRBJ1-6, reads DAGVTQSPTHLIKTRGQQVTLRCSPKSGHDTVSWYQQALGQGPQFIFQYYEEEERQRGNFPDRFSGHQFPNYSSELNVNALLLGDSALYLCASSSRPGVNSPLHFGNGTRLTVT.

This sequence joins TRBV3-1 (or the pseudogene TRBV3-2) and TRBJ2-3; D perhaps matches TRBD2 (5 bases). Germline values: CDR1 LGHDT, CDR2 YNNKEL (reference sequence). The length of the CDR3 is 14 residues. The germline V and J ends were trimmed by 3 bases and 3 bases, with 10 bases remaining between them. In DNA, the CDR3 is TGTGCCAGCAGCCAGGGCCGGGGTACAGATACGCAGTATTTT. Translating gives CASSQGRGTDTQYF.